This entry lists 18 T cell receptor beta chains sequenced from one sample in a study of T-cell reconstitution after alpha-beta-depleted transplantation in children (dated by TCRdb to 2016 to 2018). Sample treatment or condition, as interpreted from the label and publication: allogeneic hematopoietic cell transplantation with graft depleted of TCRalphabeta T cells and CD19 B cells. The library was produced with PCR. Sequenced using an Illumina HiSeq 2500. TCR library preparation used molecular barcoding, with unique molecular identifiers applied to normalize quantification of the TCRbeta repertoire. The public reads were run again by TCRdb, first through fastp at Q25 and then through MiXCR, and only productive beta chains were kept. Under each unique CDR3 protein, matching rows form one entry showing the most common genes and DNA. The table for this sample lists 500,000 or so distinct CDR3 sequences; about an eighth of them were counted only once. Around 15% of the sample lies in the top ten.

The sequencing used PBMCs, mostly from graft donor cells, collected 180 days after TCRalphabeta/CD19-depleted stem cell transplant. These receptors all stem from a female patient younger than 10 who had a stem cell transplant for aplastic anemia, so the T cells may come from the graft donor.

This chain links TRBV29-1 with TRBJ1-1; 7 bases are a match to TRBD1. Germline assignment: CDR1 SQVTM and CDR2 ANQGSEA. The trim removed 7 bases at V and 5 bases at J, leaving 10 bases unmatched. The CDR3 is 13 amino acids. Written as DNA, the CDR3 is TGCAGCGCCCTAGGGGGCTTGGGGACTGAAGCTTTCTTT. This encodes CSALGGLGTEAFF.

This clonotype was seen only a few times. The chain joins TRBV29-1 to TRBJ2-7; possibly TRBD2 for D (7 bases). The germline V gene encodes CDR1 SQVTM and CDR2 ANQGSEA. Trimming removed 8 bases at V and 2 bases at J, with 28 bases between. This CDR3 is built from 17 residues. The DNA of the CDR3 is TGCAGCTCCAGCGATCGGGGGCAGTGGACTAGGGCCTACGAGCAGTACGTC. Protein: CSSSDRGQWTRAYEQYV.

The rearrangement links TRBV7-9 to TRBJ2-4, with D unclear. Per the germline V gene, CDR1 is SEHNR and CDR2 is FQNEAQ (reference sequence). V lost 3 bases and J 13 bases, leaving 10 bases between the germline ends. The CDR3 extends over 11 amino acids. The DNA of the CDR3 is TGTGCCAGCAGCTTCCCCCCAGAACAGTACTTC. This sequence encodes CASSFPPEQYF.

The table lists this clonotype with many counts. The V call is TRBV28, the J call TRBJ1-1; D is unresolved. Germline CDR1 is MDHEN and CDR2 is SYDVKM. The CDR3 is 14 amino acids. The V gene lost 6 bases and the J gene lost 0 bases, with 11 bases spanning the gap. The CDR3 region has the DNA TGTGCCAGCAGAACGAGAGGGATGAACACTGAAGCTTTCTTT. It yields the protein CASRTRGMNTEAFF.

The sample holds many counts of this clonotype. V is TRBV19 and J is TRBJ1-2, with unresolved D. Trimming left V 6 bases short and J 1 base short, with 12 bases between. The germline gives CDR1 LNHDA, CDR2 SQIVND (reference sequence). There are 14 residues in the CDR3. This chain's CDR3 is CASRGEEYNYGYTF. CDR3 coding DNA: TGTGCCAGTAGGGGAGAGGAGTATAACTATGGCTACACCTTC.

This clonotype occurred a few times. This chain links TRBV6-1 with TRBJ1-1, with D perhaps matching TRBD1 (6 bases). Germline CDR1 reads MNHNS; CDR2 reads SASEGT. The V end was cut by 6 bases, the J end by 6 bases, with 17 bases between. The CDR3 is made up of 14 amino acids. The CDR3 DNA is TGTGCCAGCAGCGAGGGGGAACGGTATCCTGAAGCTTTCTTT. The encoded protein is CASSEGERYPEAFF.

The CDR3 loop reads CASTGSYNEQFF. CDR3 nucleotide sequence: TGTGCCAGTACAGGATCCTACAATGAGCAGTTCTTC. The chain recombines TRBV12-3 or TRBV12-4 with TRBJ2-1; a weak D match, TRBD1 (5 bases). The CDR3 is 12 amino acids. The germline V and J ends were trimmed by 9 bases and 1 base, with 7 bases remaining between them.

This clonotype was detected only a few times. CDR3 protein: CASSPHQGQGTTYEQYV. DNA of the CDR3: TGTGCCAGCTCACCACATCAGGGACAGGGGACCACCTACGAGCAGTACGTC. The chain links TRBV18 to TRBJ2-7, with 10 bases that match TRBD1. J lost 2 bases, V lost 1 base, and 8 bases had no gene match. Per germline, CDR1 KGHSH and CDR2 LQKENI. There are 17 residues in the CDR3.

The chain uses TRBV12-3 or TRBV12-4 and TRBJ2-4; no clear D gene. V shed 11 bases and J shed 0 bases, with 23 bases lying between them. This CDR3 comprises 17 residues. This chain's CDR3 is CAFSPTTSPKAKNIQYF. CDR3 coding DNA: TGTGCCTTCAGTCCCACGACATCGCCCAAAGCCAAAAACATTCAGTACTTC.

The chain couples TRBV27 to TRBJ2-7, with TRBD1 as a possible D gene (5 bases). V shed 2 bases and J shed 7 bases, with 15 bases lying between them. The germline V gene encodes CDR1 MNHEY and CDR2 SMNVEV (reference sequence). The CDR3 runs to 14 residues. CDR3 region: CASSLAGKIGEQYF. CDR3 DNA: TGTGCCAGCAGTTTAGCAGGGAAGATAGGAGAGCAGTACTTC.

This clonotype was counted a few times. This chain links TRBV29-1 with TRBJ1-5; perhaps TRBD1 as D (6 bases). The CDR3 sequence is 12 residues long. Trimming shortened V by 5 bases and J by 5 bases, and 10 bases separated the two germline ends. CDR1 and CDR2 (germline): SQVTM, ANQGSEA. CDR3 protein: CSVRAGDQPQHF. CDR3 bases: TGCAGCGTTAGGGCAGGGGATCAGCCCCAGCATTTT.

V is TRBV28 and J is TRBJ2-1; a possible D gene is TRBD1 (5 bases). The germline V and J ends were trimmed by 5 bases and 5 bases, with 10 bases remaining between them. Germline V gene lookup returns CDR1 MDHEN and CDR2 SYDVKM. The CDR3 sequence is 13 residues long. The CDR3 bases are TGTGCCAGCAGTGGCTTCAGGGACAATGAGCAGTTCTTC. Protein sequence: CASSGFRDNEQFF.

The J gene is TRBJ1-4, the V gene TRBV12-3 or TRBV12-4; D gene ambiguous. V lost 3 bases, J lost 0 bases, and 11 bases lay in between. This CDR3 spans 16 amino acids. Written as DNA, the CDR3 is TGTGCCAGCAGTTTTGGGTCGGCGACAACTAATGAAAAACTGTTTTTT. Its protein product is CASSFGSATTNEKLFF.

The chain carries TRBV11-3 and TRBJ2-3, with a possible D match to TRBD1 (5 bases). V was clipped by 1 base and J by 4 bases, with 12 bases between them. The germline gives CDR1 SGHNT, CDR2 YENEEA. This CDR3 has 15 residues. This CDR3 is CASSLGQGIPDTQYF. The DNA for the CDR3 is TGTGCCAGCAGCTTAGGGCAGGGAATCCCAGATACGCAGTATTTT.

This clonotype was detected only once. The J gene is TRBJ2-1, the V gene TRBV7-3; unclear D gene. Deletions cut 2 bases from V and 8 bases from J, with 16 bases between. Germline V gene lookup returns CDR1 SGHTA and CDR2 FQGTGA. The CDR3 extends over 15 amino acids. Here the CDR3 reads CASSLGVGRGYEQFF. DNA of the CDR3: TGTGCCAGCAGCTTAGGGGTCGGGCGCGGCTATGAGCAGTTCTTC.

In its sample, this clonotype was seen many times. The rearrangement links TRBV29-1 to TRBJ2-3, with D unresolved. The germline V gene encodes CDR1 SQVTM and CDR2 ANQGSEA. Trimming removed 0 bases at V and 2 bases at J, with 15 bases between. CDR3 length: 16 residues. The CDR3 here is CSVEEDPYFFTDTQYF. CDR3 DNA: TGCAGCGTTGAAGAGGACCCTTACTTTTTCACAGATACGCAGTATTTT.

CDR3 sequence (DNA): TGTGCCAGCAGCAAGCGGGAGGGTAGCACAGATACGCAGTATTTT. Encoded protein: CASSKREGSTDTQYF. The chain uses TRBV14 and TRBJ2-3, with 10 nucleotides matching TRBD2. Per the germline V gene, CDR1 is SGHDN and CDR2 is FVKESK. This CDR3 comprises 15 residues. V was pared by 5 bases and J by 0 bases, with 2 bases of the junction left unmatched. Filled out from reference TRBV14 and TRBJ2-3, the complete variable domain reads EAGVTQFPSHSVIEKGQTVTLRCDPISGHDNLYWYRRVMGKEIKFLLHFVKESKQDESGMPNNRFLAERTGGTYSTLKVQPAELEDSGVYFCASSKREGSTDTQYFGPGTRLTVL.

In its sample, this clonotype was seen a few times. The chain joins TRBV6-1 to TRBJ1-2; D might be TRBD1 (6 bases). V was cut by 7 bases and J by 5 bases, with 20 bases left in between. The CDR3 totals 15 residues. Germline CDR1 MNHNS, CDR2 SASEGT. DNA of the CDR3: TGTGCCAGCATATCAGGGGACGGCCGACGTTATGGCTACACCTTC. Translated: CASISGDGRRYGYTF.